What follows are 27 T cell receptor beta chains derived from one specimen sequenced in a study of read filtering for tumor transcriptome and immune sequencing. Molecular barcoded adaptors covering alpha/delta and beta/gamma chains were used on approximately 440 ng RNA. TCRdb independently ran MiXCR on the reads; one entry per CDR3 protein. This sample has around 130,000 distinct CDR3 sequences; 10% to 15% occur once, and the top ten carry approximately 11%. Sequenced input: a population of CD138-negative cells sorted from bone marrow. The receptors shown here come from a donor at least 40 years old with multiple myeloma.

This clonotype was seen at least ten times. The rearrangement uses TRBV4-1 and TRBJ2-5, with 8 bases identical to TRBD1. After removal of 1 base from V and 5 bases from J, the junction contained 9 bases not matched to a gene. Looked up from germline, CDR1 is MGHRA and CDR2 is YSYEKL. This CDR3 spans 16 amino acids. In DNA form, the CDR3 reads TGCGCCAGCAGCCAAGCAGCACAGGGGGTTTTTGAGACCCAGTACTTC. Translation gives CASSQAAQGVFETQYF.

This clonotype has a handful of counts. CDR3: CASTPGRRYGYTF. CDR3 nucleotides: TGTGCCAGTACTCCGGGGCGACGTTATGGCTACACCTTC. This chain uses TRBV19 with TRBJ1-2, with D tentatively TRBD1 (5 bases). This CDR3 has 13 residues. V lost 7 bases, J lost 5 bases, and 14 bases lay in between. Germline-derived CDR1 and CDR2 are LNHDA and SQIVND (reference sequence).

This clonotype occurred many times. CDR3 amino acids: CASSLMVNEKLFF. CDR3 nucleotide sequence: TGTGCCAGCAGCTTAATGGTTAATGAAAAACTGTTTTTT. This chain links TRBV7-2 with TRBJ1-4; D ambiguous. Germline V gene sequence: CDR1 SGHTA, CDR2 FQGNSA. This CDR3 has 13 amino acids. Trimming left V 2 bases short and J 4 bases short, with 5 bases between.

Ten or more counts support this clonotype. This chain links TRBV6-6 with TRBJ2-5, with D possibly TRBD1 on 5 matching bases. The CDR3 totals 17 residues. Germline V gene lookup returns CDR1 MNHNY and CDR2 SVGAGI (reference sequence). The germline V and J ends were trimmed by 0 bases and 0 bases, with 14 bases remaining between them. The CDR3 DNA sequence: TGTGCCAGCAGTTACTCGAAGGACACGGGCAACCAAGAGACCCAGTACTTC. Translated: CASSYSKDTGNQETQYF.

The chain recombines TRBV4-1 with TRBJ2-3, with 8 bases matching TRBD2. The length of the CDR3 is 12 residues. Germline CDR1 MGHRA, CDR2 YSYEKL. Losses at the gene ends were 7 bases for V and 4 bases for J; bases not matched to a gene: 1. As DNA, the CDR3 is TGCGCCAGCAAAGCGGGAGCAGATACGCAGTATTTT. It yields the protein CASKAGADTQYF.

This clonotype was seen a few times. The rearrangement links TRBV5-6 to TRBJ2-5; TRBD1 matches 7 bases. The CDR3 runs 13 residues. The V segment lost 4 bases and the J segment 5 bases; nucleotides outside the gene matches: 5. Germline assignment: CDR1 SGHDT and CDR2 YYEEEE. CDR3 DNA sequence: TGTGCCAGCAGCCAGGGACAGAGGGAGACCCAGTACTTC. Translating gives CASSQGQRETQYF. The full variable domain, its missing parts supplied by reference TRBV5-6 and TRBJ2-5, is DAGVTQSPTHLIKTRGQQVTLRCSPKSGHDTVSWYQQALGQGPQFIFQYYEEEERQRGNFPDRFSGHQFPNYSSELNVNALLLGDSALYLCASSQGQRETQYFGPGTRLLVL.

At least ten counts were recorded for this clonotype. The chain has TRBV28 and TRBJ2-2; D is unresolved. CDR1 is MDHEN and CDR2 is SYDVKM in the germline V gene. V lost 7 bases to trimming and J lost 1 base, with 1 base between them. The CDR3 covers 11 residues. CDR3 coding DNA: TGTGCCAGCAAGAACACCGGGGAGCTGTTTTTT. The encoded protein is CASKNTGELFF.

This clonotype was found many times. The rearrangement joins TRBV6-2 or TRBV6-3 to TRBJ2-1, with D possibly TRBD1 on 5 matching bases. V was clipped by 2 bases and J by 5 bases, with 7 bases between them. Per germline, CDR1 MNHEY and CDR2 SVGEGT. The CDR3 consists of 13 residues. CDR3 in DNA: TGTGCCAGCAGTTACCGACAGAACAATGAGCAGTTCTTC. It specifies CASSYRQNNEQFF.

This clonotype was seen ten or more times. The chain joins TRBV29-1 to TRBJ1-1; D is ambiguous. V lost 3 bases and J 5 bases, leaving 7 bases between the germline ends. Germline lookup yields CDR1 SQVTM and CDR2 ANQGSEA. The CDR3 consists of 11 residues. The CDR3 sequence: CSVELLTEAFF. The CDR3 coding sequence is TGCAGCGTTGAGTTGTTAACTGAAGCTTTCTTT.

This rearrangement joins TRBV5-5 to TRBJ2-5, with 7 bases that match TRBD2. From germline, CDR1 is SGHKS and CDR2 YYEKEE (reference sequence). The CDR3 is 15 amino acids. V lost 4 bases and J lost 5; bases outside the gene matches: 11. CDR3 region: CASSLFLRGRETQYF. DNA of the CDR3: TGTGCCAGCAGCCTCTTTCTGCGGGGGAGGGAGACCCAGTACTTC.

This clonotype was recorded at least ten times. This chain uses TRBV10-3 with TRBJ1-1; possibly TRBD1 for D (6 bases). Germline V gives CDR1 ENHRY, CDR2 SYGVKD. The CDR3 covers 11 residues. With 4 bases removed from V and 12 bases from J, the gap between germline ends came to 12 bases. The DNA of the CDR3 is TGTGCCATCAGTGGCAGGGGATTTACTTTCTTT. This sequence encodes CAISGRGFTFF.

The CDR3: CASSLWGDQETQYF. The CDR3 DNA sequence: TGCGCCAGCAGCTTGTGGGGGGATCAAGAGACCCAGTACTTC. The chain recombines TRBV5-1 with TRBJ2-5; D possibly corresponds to TRBD2 (6 bases). The CDR3 runs 14 residues. Trimming removed 1 base at V and 2 bases at J, with 9 bases between. In germline, CDR1 is SGHRS, CDR2 YFSETQ.

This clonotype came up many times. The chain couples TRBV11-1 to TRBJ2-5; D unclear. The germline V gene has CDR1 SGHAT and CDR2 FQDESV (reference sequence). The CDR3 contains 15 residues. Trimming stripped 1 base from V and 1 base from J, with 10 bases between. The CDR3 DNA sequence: TGTGCCAGCAGCTTAGAGTTGGGGTCCCAAGAGACCCAGTACTTC. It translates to CASSLELGSQETQYF.

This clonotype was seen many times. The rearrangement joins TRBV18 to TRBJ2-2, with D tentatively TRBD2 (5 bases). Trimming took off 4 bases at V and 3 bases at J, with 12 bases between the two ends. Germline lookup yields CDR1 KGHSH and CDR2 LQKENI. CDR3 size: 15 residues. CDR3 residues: CASSLRTGDTGELFF. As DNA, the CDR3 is TGTGCCAGCTCACTGAGGACCGGGGACACCGGGGAGCTGTTTTTT.

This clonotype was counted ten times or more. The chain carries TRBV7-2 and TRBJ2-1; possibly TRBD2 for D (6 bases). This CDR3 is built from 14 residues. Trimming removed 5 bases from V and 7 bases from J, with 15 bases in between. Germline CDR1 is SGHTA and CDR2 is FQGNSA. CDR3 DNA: TGTGCCAGCAGCGCCGGCGGGACGGTTAATGAGCAGTTCTTC. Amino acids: CASSAGGTVNEQFF.

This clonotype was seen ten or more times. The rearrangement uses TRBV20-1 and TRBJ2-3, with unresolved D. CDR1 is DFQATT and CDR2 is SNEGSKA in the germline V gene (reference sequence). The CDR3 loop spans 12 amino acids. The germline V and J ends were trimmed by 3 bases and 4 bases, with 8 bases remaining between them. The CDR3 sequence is CSASGLSDTQYF. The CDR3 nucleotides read TGCAGTGCTAGCGGGCTATCAGATACGCAGTATTTT.

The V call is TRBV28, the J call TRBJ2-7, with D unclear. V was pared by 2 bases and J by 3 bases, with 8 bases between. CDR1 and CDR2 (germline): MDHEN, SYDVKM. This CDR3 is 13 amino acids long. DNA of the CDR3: TGTGCCAGCAGTTTAGCTCAAGACTACGAGCAGTACTTC. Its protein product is CASSLAQDYEQYF. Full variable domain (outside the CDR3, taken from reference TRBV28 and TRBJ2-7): DVKVTQSSRYLVKRTGEKVFLECVQDMDHENMFWYRQDPGLGLRLIYFSYDVKMKEKGDIPEGYSVSREKKERFSLILESASTNQTSMYLCASSLAQDYEQYFGPGTRLTVT.

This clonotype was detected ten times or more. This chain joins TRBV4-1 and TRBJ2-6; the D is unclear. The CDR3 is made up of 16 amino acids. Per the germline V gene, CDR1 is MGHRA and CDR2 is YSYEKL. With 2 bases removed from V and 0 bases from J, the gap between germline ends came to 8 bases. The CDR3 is CASSQRPDSGANVLTF. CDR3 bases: TGCGCCAGCAGCCAAAGACCGGACTCTGGGGCCAACGTCCTGACTTTC.

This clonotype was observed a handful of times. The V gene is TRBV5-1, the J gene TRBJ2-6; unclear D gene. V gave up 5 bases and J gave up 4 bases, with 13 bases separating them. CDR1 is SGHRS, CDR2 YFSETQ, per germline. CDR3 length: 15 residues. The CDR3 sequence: CASSFVGPGANVLTF. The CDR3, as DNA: TGCGCCAGCAGTTTCGTCGGCCCCGGGGCCAACGTCCTGACTTTC.

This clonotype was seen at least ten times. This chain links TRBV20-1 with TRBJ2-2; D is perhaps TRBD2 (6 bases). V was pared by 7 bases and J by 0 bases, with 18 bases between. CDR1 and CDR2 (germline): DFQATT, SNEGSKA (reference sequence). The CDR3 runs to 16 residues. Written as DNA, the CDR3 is TGCAGTGTCGAGAGGCTTGGGGGGTCGAACACCGGGGAGCTGTTTTTT. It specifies CSVERLGGSNTGELFF.

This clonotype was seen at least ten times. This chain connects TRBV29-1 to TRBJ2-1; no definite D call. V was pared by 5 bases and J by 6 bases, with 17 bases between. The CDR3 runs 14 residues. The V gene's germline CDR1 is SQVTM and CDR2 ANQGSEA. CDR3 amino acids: CSVIPLERANEQFF. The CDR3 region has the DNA TGCAGCGTTATACCCCTGGAAAGGGCCAATGAGCAGTTCTTC.

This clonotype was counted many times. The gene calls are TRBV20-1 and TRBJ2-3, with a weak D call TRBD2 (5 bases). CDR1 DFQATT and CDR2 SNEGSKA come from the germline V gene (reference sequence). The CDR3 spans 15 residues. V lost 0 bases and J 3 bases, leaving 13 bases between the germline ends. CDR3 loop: CSARDSLVRTDTQYF. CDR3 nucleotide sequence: TGCAGTGCTAGAGATTCACTAGTTAGGACAGATACGCAGTATTTT.

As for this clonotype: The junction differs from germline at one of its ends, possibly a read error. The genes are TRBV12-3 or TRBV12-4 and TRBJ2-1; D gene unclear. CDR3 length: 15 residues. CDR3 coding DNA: TGTGCCAGCAACCCCAGAAGCAGGAGCTACAATGAGCGGTTCTTC. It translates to CASNPRSRSYNERFF.

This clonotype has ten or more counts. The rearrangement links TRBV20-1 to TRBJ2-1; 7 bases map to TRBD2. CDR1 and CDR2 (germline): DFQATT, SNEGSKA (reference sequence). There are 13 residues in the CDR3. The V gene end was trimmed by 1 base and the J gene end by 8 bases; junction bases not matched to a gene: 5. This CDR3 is CSARVGGLYEQFF. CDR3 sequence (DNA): TGCAGTGCTAGAGTCGGGGGGTTGTATGAGCAGTTCTTC.

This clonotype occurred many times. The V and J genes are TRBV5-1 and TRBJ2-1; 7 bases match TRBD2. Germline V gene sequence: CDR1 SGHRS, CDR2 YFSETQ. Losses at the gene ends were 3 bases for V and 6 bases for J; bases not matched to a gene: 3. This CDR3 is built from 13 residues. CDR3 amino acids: CASSSRTSNEQFF. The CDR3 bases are TGCGCCAGCAGCTCCAGGACTAGCAATGAGCAGTTCTTC.

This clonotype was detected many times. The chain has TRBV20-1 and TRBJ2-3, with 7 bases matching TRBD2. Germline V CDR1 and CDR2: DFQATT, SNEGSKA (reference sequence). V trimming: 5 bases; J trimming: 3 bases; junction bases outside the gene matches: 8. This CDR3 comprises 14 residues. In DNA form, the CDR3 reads TGCAGTGCTGACCGCGGGAGAGGGACAGATACGCAGTATTTT. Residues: CSADRGRGTDTQYF.

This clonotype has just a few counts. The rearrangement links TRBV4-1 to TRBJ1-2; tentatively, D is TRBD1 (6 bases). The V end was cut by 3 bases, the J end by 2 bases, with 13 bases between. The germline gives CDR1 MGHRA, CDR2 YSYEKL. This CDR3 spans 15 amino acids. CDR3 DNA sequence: TGCGCCAGCAGCCACAACAGGGACGGGAACTATGGCTACACCTTC. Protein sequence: CASSHNRDGNYGYTF.